This entry lists 7 T cell receptor beta chains sequenced from one sample in a study of neurological immune-mediated disorders. Using its own MiXCR run on the 5' RACE reads, TCRdb lists one record per CDR3 protein. The table includes around 70,000 distinct CDR3 sequences, 3.2% detected once. The sequencing input was PBMCs. The receptors come from a woman in her forties or fifties with multiple sclerosis.

This clonotype was recorded once. The chain joins TRBV7-9 to TRBJ2-7, with D maybe TRBD1 (5 bases). Germline CDR1 reads SEHNR; CDR2 reads FQNEAQ (reference sequence). V was cut by 3 bases and J by 4 bases, with 13 bases left in between. The CDR3 spans 14 residues. The CDR3 loop reads CASSLDTNQYEQYF. CDR3 DNA sequence: TGTGCCAGCAGCTTGGACACAAACCAGTACGAGCAGTACTTC.

At least ten counts were recorded for this clonotype. The chain uses TRBV5-1 and TRBJ2-3; no reliable D call. V shed 5 bases and J shed 0 bases, with 10 bases lying between them. In germline, CDR1 is SGHRS, CDR2 YFSETQ. This CDR3 contains 14 residues. CDR3 bases: TGCGCCAGCAGTAAGGAAAGGAGCACAGATACGCAGTATTTT. This codes for CASSKERSTDTQYF. Using reference TRBV5-1 and TRBJ2-3 for the parts outside the CDR3, the full variable domain is KAGVTQTPRYLIKTRGQQVTLSCSPISGHRSVSWYQQTPGQGLQFLFEYFSETQRNKGNFPGRFSGRQFSNSRSEMNVSTLELGDSALYLCASSKERSTDTQYFGPGTRLTVL.

This clonotype has a count of ten or more. The rearrangement links TRBV7-2 to TRBJ1-4; a possible D gene is TRBD1 (5 bases). Germline lookup yields CDR1 SGHTA and CDR2 FQGNSA. There are 15 residues in the CDR3. V dropped 2 bases and J dropped 4 bases, with 11 bases sitting between them. The CDR3 is CASSLQGTNNEKLFF. DNA for the CDR3: TGTGCCAGCAGCTTACAGGGCACCAATAATGAAAAACTGTTTTTT.

This clonotype was found many times. This chain links TRBV28 with TRBJ2-5, with D perhaps TRBD1 (5 bases). Germline V CDR1 and CDR2: MDHEN, SYDVKM. The CDR3 runs 14 residues. V was cut by 3 bases and J by 5 bases, with 13 bases left in between. This CDR3 is CASSFGRVQETQYF. The CDR3 DNA follows: TGTGCCAGCAGTTTCGGCAGGGTCCAGGAGACCCAGTACTTC.

Ten or more counts support this clonotype. The gene calls are TRBV29-1 and TRBJ2-1, with 9 bases aligning to TRBD2. Per germline, CDR1 SQVTM and CDR2 ANQGSEA. The trim removed 4 bases at V and 0 bases at J, leaving 13 bases unmatched. The CDR3 totals 18 residues. The DNA of the CDR3 is TGCAGCGTTGGGGGGACTAGCCGGATCGTAAGCTCCTACAATGAGCAGTTCTTC. This codes for CSVGGTSRIVSSYNEQFF.

This clonotype was seen repeatedly, ten times or more. The chain joins TRBV12-3 or TRBV12-4 to TRBJ1-2; D ambiguous. Trimming took 6 bases from V and 0 from J, leaving 14 bases between them. CDR3 length: 15 residues. The CDR3 bases are TGTGCCAGCAGACTTTCATCCGGGACTAACTATGGCTACACCTTC. Its protein is CASRLSSGTNYGYTF.

This clonotype was detected a few times. The rearrangement links TRBV24-1 to TRBJ2-5; 7 positions match TRBD1. The CDR3 consists of 18 residues. Germline CDR1 KGHDR, CDR2 SFDVKD. The V gene end was trimmed by 3 bases and the J gene end by 2 bases; junction bases not matched to a gene: 14. This CDR3 is CATSDPPGTAGIQETQYF. As DNA, the CDR3 is TGTGCCACCAGTGATCCACCAGGGACAGCCGGAATACAAGAGACCCAGTACTTC.